These 21 T cell receptor beta chains came from one sample sequenced in a study of blood T cell repertoires in COVID-19. This table comes from immunoSEQ multiplex PCR, and its TCRdb copy is limited to in-frame clones, with some not included. The sample contains about 210,000 clones, 80% to 85% of which appear only once. The sample comprised PBMCs or T cells enriched from blood (not recorded which). These receptors all stem from a woman in her forties or fifties with acute COVID-19.

The chain is built from TRBV28 and TRBJ2-2; 7 bases align to TRBD1. J gave up 4 bases and V 3 bases, and 5 bases lay outside the gene matches. The CDR3 totals 15 residues. Germline loops: CDR1 MDHEN, CDR2 SYDVKM. In DNA form, the CDR3 reads TGTGCCAGCAGTTTTTGGGCAGGGGGCACCGGGGAGCTGTTTTTT. This encodes CASSFWAGGTGELFF.

This chain links TRBV7-8 with TRBJ2-5; D might be TRBD1 (6 bases). With 4 bases removed from V and 4 bases from J, the gap between germline ends came to 19 bases. Germline V gives CDR1 SGHVS, CDR2 FQNEAQ. The CDR3 consists of 16 residues. The CDR3 nucleotides read TGTGCCAGCAGCTACGGTACCGGACAGAGGGGAGAGACCCAGTACTTC. It specifies CASSYGTGQRGETQYF.

The CDR3 here is CASSLTAGQETQYF. The CDR3 DNA follows: TGCGCCAGCAGCTTGACGGCAGGACAAGAGACCCAGTACTTC. The rearrangement uses TRBV5-1 and TRBJ2-5; D not certain. Looked up from germline, CDR1 is SGHRS and CDR2 is YFSETQ. V lost 1 base to trimming and J lost 2 bases, with 9 bases between them. This CDR3 spans 14 amino acids.

DNA for the CDR3: TGTGCCAGCAGTTGGGGCGGGGGGAACTCCTACAATGAGCAGTTCTTC. It specifies CASSWGGGNSYNEQFF. V usage is TRBV28 and J usage is TRBJ2-1; 8 bases are a match to TRBD2. The CDR3 totals 16 residues. Trimming at V came to 4 bases and at J to 0 bases, leaving 5 bases not matched to a gene. Germline CDR1 and CDR2: MDHEN and SYDVKM.

This clone was seen a few times. The V call is TRBV3-1 (or the pseudogene TRBV3-2), the J call TRBJ2-7, with 10 bases that match TRBD2. Trimming cost V 5 bases and J 2 bases; bases outside gene matches: 9. The germline V gene has CDR1 LGHDT and CDR2 YNNKEL (reference sequence). The CDR3 length is 16 residues. The CDR3 loop is CASSGGGAGGPYEQYF. In nucleotides, the CDR3 is TGTGCCAGCAGCGGCGGTGGAGCGGGGGGGCCCTACGAGCAGTACTTC.

The CDR3 bases are TGTGCCAGTAGTAGTAACGGCAAAAACATTCAGTACTTC. Translated: CASSSNGKNIQYF. The rearrangement joins TRBV19 to TRBJ2-4; D not certain. Germline V gene lookup returns CDR1 LNHDA and CDR2 SQIVND (reference sequence). V lost 4 bases to trimming and J lost 3 bases, with 7 bases between them. The CDR3 is 13 residues long.

The chain is built from TRBV7-9 and TRBJ2-3; a weak D match, TRBD2 (5 bases). From germline, CDR1 is SEHNR and CDR2 FQNEAQ (reference sequence). The germline V and J ends were trimmed by 2 bases and 6 bases, with 15 bases remaining between them. The CDR3 spans 15 residues. CDR3 in amino acids: CASSLISLVMDTQYF. The CDR3 DNA follows: TGTGCCAGCAGCTTAATCTCACTAGTCATGGATACGCAGTATTTT.

The chain joins TRBV11-1 to TRBJ2-5, with 12 positions matching TRBD2. The junction had 4 bases not matched to a gene; V was cut back by 3 bases and J by 5 bases. The CDR3 totals 15 residues. CDR1 is SGHAT and CDR2 is FQDESV in the germline V gene (reference sequence). The CDR3 loop is CASSFTSGGLETQYF. The CDR3 coding sequence is TGTGCCAGCAGCTTCACTAGCGGGGGGTTGGAGACCCAGTACTTC.

This chain links TRBV11-3 with TRBJ2-2; 7 bases match TRBD2. J gave up 4 bases and V 5 bases, and 10 bases lay outside the gene matches. Germline CDR1 is SGHNT and CDR2 is YENEEA. The CDR3 runs 16 residues. The CDR3 here is CASSPRLAPSTGELFF. The CDR3 DNA follows: TGTGCCAGCAGCCCAAGACTAGCTCCTAGCACCGGGGAGCTGTTTTTT.

The chain recombines TRBV6-4 with TRBJ1-2; 7 positions agree with TRBD1. The germline V gene has CDR1 MRHNA and CDR2 SNTAGT. V lost 7 bases and J lost 2; bases outside the gene matches: 10. This CDR3 spans 15 amino acids. The CDR3 is CASTPPGTANYGYTF. The CDR3 DNA is TGTGCCAGCACCCCGCCGGGGACAGCGAACTATGGCTACACCTTC.

The chain carries TRBV4-1 and TRBJ1-2, with 7 bases that match TRBD1. The CDR3 extends over 16 amino acids. CDR1 and CDR2 (germline): MGHRA, YSYEKL. The J segment lost 0 bases and the V segment lost 0 bases, leaving 4 bases of the junction unmatched. Here the CDR3 reads CASSQDIGTANYGYTF. CDR3 nucleotide sequence: TGCGCCAGCAGCCAAGATATCGGGACAGCTAACTATGGCTACACCTTC.

The chain joins TRBV7-2 to TRBJ2-4, with D possibly matching TRBD2 (6 bases). The CDR3 totals 17 residues. Trimming cost V 1 base and J 4 bases, with 17 bases left between them. Germline V gives CDR1 SGHTA, CDR2 FQGNSA. CDR3 sequence (DNA): TGTGCCAGCAGCTTAGGGCTAGCGCCAACCCCTAAAAACATTCAGTACTTC. This gives the protein CASSLGLAPTPKNIQYF.

The gene calls are TRBV12-3 or TRBV12-4 and TRBJ1-2, with a weak D call TRBD1 (6 bases). This CDR3 comprises 13 residues. V lost 3 bases to trimming and J lost 3 bases, with 8 bases between them. CDR3 in DNA: TGTGCCAGCAGTTTTGGACAGTACTATGGCTACACCTTC. Translating gives CASSFGQYYGYTF.

The chain couples TRBV19 to TRBJ1-1, with 7 bases lining up with TRBD1. The CDR3 runs 12 residues. From germline, CDR1 is LNHDA and CDR2 SQIVND (reference sequence). Unmatched junction bases numbered 4, after V lost 5 bases and J lost 7 bases. CDR3 DNA sequence: TGTGCCAGTAGTCGACAGGGCTTTGAAGCTTTCTTT. Amino acids: CASSRQGFEAFF.

The V gene is TRBV6-5, the J gene TRBJ2-2; D not resolved. This CDR3 is built from 13 residues. Germline lookup yields CDR1 MNHEY and CDR2 SVGAGI. The V end was cut by 2 bases, the J end by 5 bases, with 6 bases between. CDR3: CASSYEITGELFF. The CDR3 DNA reads TGTGCCAGCAGTTACGAGATAACCGGGGAGCTGTTTTTT.

In its sample, this clone was seen a few times. The chain carries TRBV2 and TRBJ2-2; D gene unclear. The CDR3 is 14 residues long. Germline lookup yields CDR1 SNHLY and CDR2 FYNNEI. Trimming stripped 4 bases from V and 1 base from J, with 7 bases between. The CDR3 protein is CASSATRNTGELFF. In nucleotides, the CDR3 is TGTGCCAGCAGTGCGACAAGGAACACCGGGGAGCTGTTTTTT.

The rearrangement uses TRBV28 and TRBJ1-2; D unresolved. Looked up from germline, CDR1 is MDHEN and CDR2 is SYDVKM. V dropped 4 bases and J dropped 3 bases, with 18 bases sitting between them. The CDR3 spans 16 residues. The CDR3 reads CASSSRGRVPYYGYTF. The DNA for the CDR3 is TGTGCCAGCAGTTCGCGAGGGCGTGTTCCCTACTATGGCTACACCTTC.

J is TRBJ1-2 and V is TRBV4-3; the D gene is possibly TRBD1 (6 bases). The CDR3 is made up of 16 amino acids. The ends were cut back, 3 bases at V and 5 bases at J, with 19 bases in the middle. Germline V gene lookup returns CDR1 LGHNA and CDR2 YSLEER. The CDR3 region has the DNA TGCGCCAGCAGCCAGACCCCGACAGGTCCCCAATATGGCTACACCTTC. Protein product: CASSQTPTGPQYGYTF.

On this clone: One end of the junction fails to match germline, which may point to a read error. This chain links TRBV11-2 with TRBJ1-4, with 7 bases lining up with TRBD1. Per germline, CDR1 SGHAT and CDR2 FQNNGV. The CDR3 is 13 residues long. The CDR3 DNA follows: TGTGCCAGCAGCTTAGTTTTCGGAATGGACAGGAGTTTT. Protein product: CASSLVFGMDRSF.

V gene TRBV10-3 combines with J gene TRBJ1-1; D possibly corresponds to TRBD1 (5 bases). The CDR3 is 13 amino acids. Germline assignment: CDR1 ENHRY and CDR2 SYGVKD. V gave up 4 bases and J gave up 0 bases, with 6 bases separating them. The CDR3 DNA sequence: TGTGCCATCAGTGCAGGGATGAACACTGAAGCTTTCTTT. This gives the protein CAISAGMNTEAFF.

This rearrangement joins TRBV7-2 to TRBJ1-5, with D unclear. This CDR3 is 15 amino acids long. Germline CDR1 SGHTA, CDR2 FQGNSA. V shed 5 bases and J shed 4 bases, with 15 bases lying between them. CDR3 sequence: CASSQRVTENQPQHF. The CDR3, as DNA: TGTGCCAGCAGCCAACGAGTAACAGAGAATCAGCCCCAGCATTTT.